Detailed here is one T cell receptor beta chain. These data originate in a study of shared clonotypes between healthy human individuals. The V segment lost 1 base and the J segment 0 bases; nucleotides outside the gene matches: 9. The germline V gene encodes CDR1 MNHEY and CDR2 SMNVEV (reference sequence). The CDR3 sequence is 19 residues long. The table came from immunoSEQ multiplex PCR; TCRdb's copy has only in-frame clones and leaves some out. Of approximately 2.3 million clones in the sample, 93% were seen once. The chain employs TRBV27 and TRBJ2-6; 7 bases agree with TRBD1. The sequenced sample consisted of naive CD4+ T cells from PBMCs. Indicated subset: CD45RA+ positively selected. The receptor comes from a man aged 18 to 35 in good health. Some clones in this sample may be carry-over from other donors' samples. The CDR3 DNA sequence: TGTGCCAGCAGTTTATACGGGACAGCAATTCCCTCTGGGGCCAACGTCCTGACTTTC. Its protein product is CASSLYGTAIPSGANVLTF.